The T cell receptor beta chain described here comes from a study of cytomegalovirus exposure and HLA in healthy donors. Study-level points and caveats: Listed as cytomegalovirus-associated were 150 or so TCR beta chains. The classifier reportedly diagnosed cytomegalovirus status with high specificity and sensitivity.

With 60 Vbeta and 13 Jbeta primers, the PCR was carried out. Profiling relied on immunoSEQ multiplex PCR, and the TCRdb table lists in-frame clones only, not all of them. Its listing shows 40,000 to 50,000 clones. Germline CDR1 is SGDLS and CDR2 is YYNGEE. The V gene end was trimmed by 0 bases and the J gene end by 2 bases; junction bases not matched to a gene: 2. CDR3 length equals 16 residues. Concerning this clone itself: No antigen is known for it. Other DNA sequences in this sample translate to the same CDR3.

Sequenced sample: PBMCs. The J gene is TRBJ2-1, the V gene TRBV9, with 10 bases matching TRBD2. The clonotype originates from a woman aged 40 to 50 in good health and CMV-seronegative. DNA for the CDR3: TGTGCCAGCAGCGTAGTTCTAGCGGGGGCCTACAATGAGCAGTTCTTC. It encodes CASSVVLAGAYNEQFF.